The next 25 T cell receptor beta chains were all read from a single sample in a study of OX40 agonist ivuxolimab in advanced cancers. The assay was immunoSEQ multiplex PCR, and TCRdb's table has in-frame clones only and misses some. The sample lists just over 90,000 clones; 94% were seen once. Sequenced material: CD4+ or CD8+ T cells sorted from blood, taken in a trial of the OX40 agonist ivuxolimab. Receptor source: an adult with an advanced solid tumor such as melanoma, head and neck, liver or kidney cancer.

CDR3 region: CASSESVIDRASYEQYF. CDR3 DNA: TGTGCCAGCAGTGAATCCGTAATTGACAGGGCCTCCTACGAGCAGTACTTC. The V gene is TRBV25-1, the J gene TRBJ2-7; 7 bases match TRBD1. The CDR3 extends over 17 amino acids. The V gene end was trimmed by 1 base and the J gene end by 0 bases; junction bases not matched to a gene: 9. Germline CDR1 MGHDK, CDR2 SYGVNS.

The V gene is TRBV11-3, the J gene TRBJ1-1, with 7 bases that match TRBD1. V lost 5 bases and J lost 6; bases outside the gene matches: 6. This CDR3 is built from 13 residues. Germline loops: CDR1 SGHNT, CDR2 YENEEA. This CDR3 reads CASSTRGQPEAFF. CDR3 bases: TGTGCCAGCAGCACCCGGGGACAGCCTGAAGCTTTCTTT.

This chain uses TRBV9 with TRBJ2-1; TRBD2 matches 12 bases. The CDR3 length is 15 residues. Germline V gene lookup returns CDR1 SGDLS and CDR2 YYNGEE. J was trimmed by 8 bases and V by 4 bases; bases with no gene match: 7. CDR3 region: CASSPSGRAFDEQFF. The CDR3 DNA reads TGTGCCAGCAGCCCTAGCGGGAGGGCCTTCGATGAGCAGTTCTTC.

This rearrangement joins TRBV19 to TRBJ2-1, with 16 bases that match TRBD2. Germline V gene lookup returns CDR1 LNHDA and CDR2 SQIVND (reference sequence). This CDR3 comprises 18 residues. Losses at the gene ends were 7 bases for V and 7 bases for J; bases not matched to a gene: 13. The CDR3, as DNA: TGTGCCAGTATGGAGGGACTAGCGGGAGGGCCCCCCTGGAATGAGCAGTTCTTC. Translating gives CASMEGLAGGPPWNEQFF.

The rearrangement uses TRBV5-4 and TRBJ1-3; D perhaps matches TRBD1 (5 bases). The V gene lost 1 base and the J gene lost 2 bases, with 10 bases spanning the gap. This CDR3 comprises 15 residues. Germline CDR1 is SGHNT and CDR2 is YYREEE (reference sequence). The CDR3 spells CASSLRGRPGNTIYF. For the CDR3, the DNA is TGTGCCAGCAGCTTGCGGGGCAGACCTGGAAACACCATATATTTT.

CDR3 sequence: CATPGAGGETQYF. The CDR3 coding sequence is TGTGCCACCCCTGGAGCAGGTGGGGAGACCCAGTACTTC. The rearrangement links TRBV9 to TRBJ2-5; no clear D. CDR1 SGDLS and CDR2 YYNGEE come from the germline V gene. CDR3 length equals 13 residues. V was shortened by 9 bases and J by 5 bases, with 17 bases between the two germline ends.

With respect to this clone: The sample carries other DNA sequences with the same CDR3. CDR3 region: CASSLVEGKLFF. CDR3 DNA: TGTGCCAGCAGCTTAGTTGAGGGGAAACTGTTTTTT. The J gene is TRBJ1-4, the V gene TRBV11-2; D is possibly TRBD1 (5 bases). The germline V gene has CDR1 SGHAT and CDR2 FQNNGV. This CDR3 has 12 amino acids. Trimming left V 1 base short and J 11 bases short, with 8 bases between.

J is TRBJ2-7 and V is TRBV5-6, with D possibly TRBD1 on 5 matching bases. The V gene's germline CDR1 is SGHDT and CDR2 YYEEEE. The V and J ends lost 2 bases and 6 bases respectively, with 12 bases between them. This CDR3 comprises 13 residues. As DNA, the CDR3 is TGTGCCAGCAGCTTAGCCCCCAGGGCCGAGCAGTACTTC. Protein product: CASSLAPRAEQYF. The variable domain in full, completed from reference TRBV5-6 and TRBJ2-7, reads DAGVTQSPTHLIKTRGQQVTLRCSPKSGHDTVSWYQQALGQGPQFIFQYYEEEERQRGNFPDRFSGHQFPNYSSELNVNALLLGDSALYLCASSLAPRAEQYFGPGTRLTVT.

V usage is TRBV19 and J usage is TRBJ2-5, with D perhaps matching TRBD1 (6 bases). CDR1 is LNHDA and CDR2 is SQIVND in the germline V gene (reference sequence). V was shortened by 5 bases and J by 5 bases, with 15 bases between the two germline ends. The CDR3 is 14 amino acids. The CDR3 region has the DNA TGTGCCAGTAGTCAGGGGCCACCAAGGGAGACCCAGTACTTC. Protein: CASSQGPPRETQYF. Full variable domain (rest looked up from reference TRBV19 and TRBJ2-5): DGGITQSPKYLFRKEGQNVTLSCEQNLNHDAMYWYRQDPGQGLRLIYYSQIVNDFQKGDIAEGYSVSREKKESFPLTVTSAQKNPTAFYLCASSQGPPRETQYFGPGTRLLVL.

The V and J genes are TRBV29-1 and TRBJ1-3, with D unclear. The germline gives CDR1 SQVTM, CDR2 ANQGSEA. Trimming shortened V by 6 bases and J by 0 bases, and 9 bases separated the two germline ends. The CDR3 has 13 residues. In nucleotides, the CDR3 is TGCAGCGTCCCTGATGACTCTGGAAACACCATATATTTT. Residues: CSVPDDSGNTIYF.

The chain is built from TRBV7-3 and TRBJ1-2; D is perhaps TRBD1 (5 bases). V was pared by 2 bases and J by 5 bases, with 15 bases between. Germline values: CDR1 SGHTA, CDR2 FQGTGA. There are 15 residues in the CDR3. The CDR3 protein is CASSLELQGQYGYTF. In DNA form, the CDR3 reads TGTGCCAGCAGCTTAGAGCTCCAGGGTCAATATGGCTACACCTTC.

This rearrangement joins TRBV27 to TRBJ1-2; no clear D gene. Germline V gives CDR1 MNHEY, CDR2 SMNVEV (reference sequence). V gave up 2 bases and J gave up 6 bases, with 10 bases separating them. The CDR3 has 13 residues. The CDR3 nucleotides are TGTGCCAGCAGTTTAACGGGGTACGATGGCTACACCTTC. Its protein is CASSLTGYDGYTF.

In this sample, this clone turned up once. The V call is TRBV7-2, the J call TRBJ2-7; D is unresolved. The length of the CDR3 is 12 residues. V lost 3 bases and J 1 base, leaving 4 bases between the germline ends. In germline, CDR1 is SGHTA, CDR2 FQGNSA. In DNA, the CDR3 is TGTGCCAGCAGCTTTCAATCCTACGAGCAGTACTTC. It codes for CASSFQSYEQYF.

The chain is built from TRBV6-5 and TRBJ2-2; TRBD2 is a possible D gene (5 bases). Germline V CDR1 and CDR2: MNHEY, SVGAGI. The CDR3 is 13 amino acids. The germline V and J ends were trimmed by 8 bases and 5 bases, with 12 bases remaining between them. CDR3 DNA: TGTGCCAGCGGAGAGGGTGGGACCGGGGAGCTGTTTTTT. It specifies CASGEGGTGELFF.

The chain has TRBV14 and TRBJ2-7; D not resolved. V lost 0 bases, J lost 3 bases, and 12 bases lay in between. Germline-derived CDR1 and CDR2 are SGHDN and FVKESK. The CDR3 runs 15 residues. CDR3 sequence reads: CASSQDPSWDYEQYF. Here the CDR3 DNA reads TGTGCCAGCAGCCAAGATCCAAGTTGGGACTACGAGCAGTACTTC.

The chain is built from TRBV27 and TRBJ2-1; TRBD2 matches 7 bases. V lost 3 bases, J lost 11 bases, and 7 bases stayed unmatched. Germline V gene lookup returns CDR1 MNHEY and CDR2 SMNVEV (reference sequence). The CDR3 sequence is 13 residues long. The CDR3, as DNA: TGTGCCAGCAGTTTCCAGCGGGACCTGAAGCAGTTCTTC. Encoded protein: CASSFQRDLKQFF.

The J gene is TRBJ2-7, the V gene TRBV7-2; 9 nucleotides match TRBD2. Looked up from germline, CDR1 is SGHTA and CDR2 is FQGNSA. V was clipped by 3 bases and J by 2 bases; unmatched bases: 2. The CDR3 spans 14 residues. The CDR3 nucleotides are TGTGCCAGCAGCTTTAGCGGGAGTGCCTACGAGCAGTACTTC. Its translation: CASSFSGSAYEQYF.

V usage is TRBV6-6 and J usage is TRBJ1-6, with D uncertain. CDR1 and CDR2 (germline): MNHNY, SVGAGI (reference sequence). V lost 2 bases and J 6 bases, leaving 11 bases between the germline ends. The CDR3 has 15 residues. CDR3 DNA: TGTGCCAGCAGTTACCCCCCCGGACCTAATTCACCCCTCCACTTT. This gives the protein CASSYPPGPNSPLHF.

CDR3 nucleotide sequence: TGTGCCAGCAGGGAGCGGGGGACGGCAGATACGCAGTATTTT. Protein sequence: CASRERGTADTQYF. The chain combines TRBV7-8 with TRBJ2-3, with 8 bases identical to TRBD2. The J segment lost 4 bases and the V segment lost 6 bases, leaving 6 bases of the junction unmatched. CDR1 is SGHVS, CDR2 FQNEAQ, per germline. The length of the CDR3 is 14 residues.

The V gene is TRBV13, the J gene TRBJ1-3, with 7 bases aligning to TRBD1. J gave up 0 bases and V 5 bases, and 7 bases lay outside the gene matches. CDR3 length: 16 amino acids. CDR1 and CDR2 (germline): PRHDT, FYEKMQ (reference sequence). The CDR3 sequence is CASSVTGESSGNTIYF. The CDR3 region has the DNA TGTGCCAGCAGCGTCACAGGGGAGAGCTCTGGAAACACCATATATTTT.

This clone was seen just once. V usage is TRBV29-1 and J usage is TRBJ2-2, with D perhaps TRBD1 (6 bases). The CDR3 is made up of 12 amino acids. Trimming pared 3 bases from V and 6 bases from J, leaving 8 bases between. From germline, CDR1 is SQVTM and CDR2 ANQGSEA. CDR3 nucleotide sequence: TGCAGCGTTGAGACAGGAGCCGGGGAGCTGTTTTTT. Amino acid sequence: CSVETGAGELFF.

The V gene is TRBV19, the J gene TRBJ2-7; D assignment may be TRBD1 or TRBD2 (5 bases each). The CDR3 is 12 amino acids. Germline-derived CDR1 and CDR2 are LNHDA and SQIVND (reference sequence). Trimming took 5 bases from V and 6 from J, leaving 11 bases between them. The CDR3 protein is CASSPGAAEQYF. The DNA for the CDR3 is TGTGCCAGTAGTCCCGGGGCAGCCGAGCAGTACTTC.

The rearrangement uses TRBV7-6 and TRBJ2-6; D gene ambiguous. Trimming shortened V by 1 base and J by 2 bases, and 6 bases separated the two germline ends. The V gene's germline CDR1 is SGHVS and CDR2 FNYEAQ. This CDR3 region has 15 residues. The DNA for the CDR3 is TGTGCCAGCAGCTTAGGCCGCGCTGGGGCCAACGTCCTGACTTTC. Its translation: CASSLGRAGANVLTF.

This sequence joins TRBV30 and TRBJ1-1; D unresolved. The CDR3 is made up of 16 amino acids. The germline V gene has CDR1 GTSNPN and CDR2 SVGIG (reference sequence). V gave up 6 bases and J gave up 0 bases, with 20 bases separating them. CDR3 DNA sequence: TGTGCCTGCGAAAAACTGGCCGTTCGTGTGAACACTGAAGCTTTCTTT. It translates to CACEKLAVRVNTEAFF.

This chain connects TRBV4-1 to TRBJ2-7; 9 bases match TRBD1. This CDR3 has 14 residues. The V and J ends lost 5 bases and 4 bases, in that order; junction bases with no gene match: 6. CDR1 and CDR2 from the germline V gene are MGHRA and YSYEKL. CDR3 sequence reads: CASSAGQGPYEQYF. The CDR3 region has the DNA TGCGCCAGCAGCGCGGGACAGGGACCATACGAGCAGTACTTC.